Given below is one TCR beta chain in context. The sample comes from a study of shared clonotypes between healthy human individuals. Clones were sequenced by immunoSEQ multiplex PCR, and TCRdb holds only the in-frame ones, with some missing. The sample lists about 330,000 clones; roughly 91% were seen once. In germline, CDR1 is LGHNA, CDR2 YNFKEQ. V lost 4 bases and J lost 6, with 18 bases in between. This CDR3 comprises 15 residues. This chain joins TRBV4-2 and TRBJ1-2; tentatively, D is TRBD1 (6 bases). The sample comprised memory CD8+ T cells sorted from blood. Subset noted: CD45RO+ cells pooled with CCR7-negative TemRA cells. The sequence was collected from a man aged 18-30 years in good health. The CDR3: CASSPTQGRVDGYTF. In DNA form, the CDR3 reads TGTGCCAGCAGCCCCACCCAGGGGCGCGTGGATGGCTACACCTTC.